The present T cell receptor (beta chain) was sequenced within a study of cytomegalovirus exposure and HLA in healthy donors. Notes on this clone: Its antigen is not known.

Germline trimming cut 6 bases from V and 10 bases from J; bases unmatched to any gene: 13. Germline V gives CDR1 SNHLY, CDR2 FYNNEI. This CDR3 has 15 amino acids. 60 Vbeta and 13 Jbeta primers were used in PCR. Original handling: About 10 million of roughly 81 million unique TCR beta chains were shared, per a later count. TCRdb's copy holds only in-frame clones and misses some; the assay was immunoSEQ multiplex PCR. Clonal size and the V and J genes are those of that table, whereas D and trimming came from the DNA. Of about 120,000 clones listed, about 76% are singletons. General study results and limits: Prediction of most subjects' HLA-A and HLA-B alleles by TCR beta sequences was reportedly accurate. Later analysis reportedly placed an Asian-associated ancestry cluster below the roughly 600-donor mean in N-insertions. Further analysis, carried out later, found HLA-associated TCR beta chains more clonally expanded than equally common other chains.

The chain is built from TRBV2 and TRBJ2-1; 9 bases align to TRBD2. The TCR was taken from a woman younger than 45 in good health and CMV-seronegative. Sequencing was performed on PBMCs. The CDR3 DNA sequence: TGTGCCAGCAGCGAACAAGCGGGGGGAGGGTGGGAGCAGTTCTTC. This translates into CASSEQAGGGWEQFF.